Listed below are T cell receptor beta chains from one sample, sequenced in a study of somatic mutations in cytotoxic T cells in rheumatoid arthritis. TCRdb's copy holds only in-frame clones and misses some; the assay was immunoSEQ multiplex PCR. The data show some 17,000 clones, about three quarters seen once. Source material: CD8+ T cells sorted from blood. The source of these receptors is an adult with rheumatoid arthritis. CDR3s include the opening cysteine and the closing phenylalanine or tryptophan. D genes are given only for firm matches. The size field is filled for only some rows; it gives once, few, many or a size class.

13	TRBJ2-7	TRBV11-2	-	-	TGTGCCAGCAGCTTAAACCGCCTCTACGAGCAGTACTTC	CASSLNRLYEQYF
14	TRBJ1-1	TRBV7-9	-	-	TGTGCCAGCAGCTTGTCGACAGGTTACACTGAAGCTTTCTTT	CASSLSTGYTEAFF
13	TRBJ2-3	TRBV6-4	-	once	TGTGCCAGCAGTGAACGGGGAACAGATACGCAGTATTTT	CASSERGTDTQYF
19	TRBJ2-7	TRBV19	TRBD2	-	TGTGCCAGTAGTCCCTCCCTTTCCAGGAGTAGCGGGGCGGCCTACGAGCAGTACTTC	CASSPSLSRSSGAAYEQYF
16	TRBJ1-3	TRBV6-5	TRBD1	-	TGTGCCAGCAGTTATAGTTGGGGGGACAGTGGAAACACCATATATTTT	CASSYSWGDSGNTIYF
15	TRBJ1-1	TRBV4-1	-	-	TGCGCCAGCAGCCAAGCTGCCAGGGAGAACACTGAAGCTTTCTTT	CASSQAARENTEAFF
19	TRBJ1-5	TRBV15	-	-	TGTGCCACCAGCAGAACATTTTCTATGGCTCTCAGGGGAGGGCAGCCCCAGCATTTT	CATSRTFSMALRGGQPQHF
11	TRBJ2-1	TRBV7-2	-	-	TGTGCCAGCAGCTCTAACAATGAGCAGTTCTTC	CASSSNNEQFF
14	TRBJ2-1	TRBV7-9	-	-	TGTGCCAGCAGCTCACGTGACAGGTGGGATGAGCAGTTCTTC	CASSSRDRWDEQFF
10	TRBJ1-1	TRBV20-1	-	-	TGCAGTGCTAGATCCACTGAAGCTTTCTTT	CSARSTEAFF
15	TRBJ1-2	TRBV9	-	-	TGTGCCAGCAGCGTAGCTGCGGGGGCAGGCTATGGCTACACCTTC	CASSVAAGAGYGYTF
14	TRBJ1-1	TRBV9	-	few	TGTGCCAGCAGCGACAGAACAGTGGCGACTGAAGCTTTCTTT	CASSDRTVATEAFF
14	TRBJ2-7	TRBV5-4	TRBD1	-	TGTGCCAGCAGCTTGGGGACAGGGAACTACGAGCAGTACTTC	CASSLGTGNYEQYF
17	TRBJ1-4	TRBV13	TRBD1	-	TGTGCCAGCAGCTCCTCCCCGGGACAGGCACGTCGAGAAAAACTGTTTTTT	CASSSSPGQARREKLFF
15	TRBJ2-7	TRBV6-6	TRBD1	few	TGTGCCAGCAGTTTTCCGGGACAGGGGATACGCGAGCAGTACTTC	CASSFPGQGIREQYF
16	TRBJ2-1	TRBV5-6	-	-	TGTGCCAGCACCGACGGCCCCCCGAGCTCCTACAATGAGCAGTTCTTC	CASTDGPPSSYNEQFF